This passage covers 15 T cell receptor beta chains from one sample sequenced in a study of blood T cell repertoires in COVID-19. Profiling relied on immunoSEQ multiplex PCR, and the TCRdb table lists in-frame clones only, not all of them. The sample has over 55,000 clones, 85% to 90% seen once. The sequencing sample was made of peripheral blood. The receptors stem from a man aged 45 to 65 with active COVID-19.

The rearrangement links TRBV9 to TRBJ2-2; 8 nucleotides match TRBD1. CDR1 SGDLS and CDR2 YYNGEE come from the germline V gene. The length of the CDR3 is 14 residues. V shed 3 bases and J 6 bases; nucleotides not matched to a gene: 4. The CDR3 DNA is TGTGCCAGCAGCGCTTACAGGGGGGCCGGGGAGCTGTTTTTT. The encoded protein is CASSAYRGAGELFF.

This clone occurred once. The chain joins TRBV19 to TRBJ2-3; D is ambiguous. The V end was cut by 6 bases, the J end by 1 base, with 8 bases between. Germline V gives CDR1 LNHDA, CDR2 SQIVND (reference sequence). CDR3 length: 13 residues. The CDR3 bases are TGTGCCAGTAGATCTTCGGGCACAGATACGCAGTATTTT. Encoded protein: CASRSSGTDTQYF.

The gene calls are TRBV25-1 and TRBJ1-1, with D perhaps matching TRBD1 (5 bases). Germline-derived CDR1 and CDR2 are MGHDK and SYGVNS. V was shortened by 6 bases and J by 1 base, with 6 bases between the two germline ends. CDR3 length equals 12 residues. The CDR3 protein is CASRGGNTEAFF. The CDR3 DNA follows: TGTGCCAGCAGGGGGGGGAACACTGAAGCTTTCTTT.

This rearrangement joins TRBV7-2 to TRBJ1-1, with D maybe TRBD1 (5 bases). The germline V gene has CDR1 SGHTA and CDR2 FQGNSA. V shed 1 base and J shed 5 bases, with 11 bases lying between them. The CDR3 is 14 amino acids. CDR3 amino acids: CASSLVGRDTEAFF. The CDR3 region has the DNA TGTGCCAGCAGCTTAGTGGGCAGGGATACTGAAGCTTTCTTT.

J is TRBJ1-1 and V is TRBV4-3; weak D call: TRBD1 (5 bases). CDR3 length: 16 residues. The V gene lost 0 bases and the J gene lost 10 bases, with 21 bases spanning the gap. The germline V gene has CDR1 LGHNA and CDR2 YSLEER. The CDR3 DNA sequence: TGCGCCAGCAGCCAAGATGGGCCCGGAGGGGCCAGTTCAGCTTTCTTT. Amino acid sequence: CASSQDGPGGASSAFF.

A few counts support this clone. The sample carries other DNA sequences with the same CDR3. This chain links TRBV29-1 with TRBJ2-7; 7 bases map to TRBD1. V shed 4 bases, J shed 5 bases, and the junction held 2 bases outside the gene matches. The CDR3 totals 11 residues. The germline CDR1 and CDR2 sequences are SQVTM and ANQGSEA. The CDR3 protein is CSVGQGNEQYF. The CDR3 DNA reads TGCAGCGTTGGACAGGGTAACGAGCAGTACTTC.

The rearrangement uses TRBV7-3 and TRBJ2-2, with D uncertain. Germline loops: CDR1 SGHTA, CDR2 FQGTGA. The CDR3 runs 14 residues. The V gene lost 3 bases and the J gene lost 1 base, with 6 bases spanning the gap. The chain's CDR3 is CASSFSGNTGELFF. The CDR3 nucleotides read TGTGCCAGCAGCTTCTCCGGGAACACCGGGGAGCTGTTTTTT.

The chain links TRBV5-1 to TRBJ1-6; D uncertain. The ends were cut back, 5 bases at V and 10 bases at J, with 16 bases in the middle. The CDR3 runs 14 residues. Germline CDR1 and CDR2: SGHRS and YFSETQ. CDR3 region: CASRNGVLGSPLHF. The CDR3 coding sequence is TGCGCCAGCAGGAACGGGGTATTGGGGTCACCCCTCCACTTT.

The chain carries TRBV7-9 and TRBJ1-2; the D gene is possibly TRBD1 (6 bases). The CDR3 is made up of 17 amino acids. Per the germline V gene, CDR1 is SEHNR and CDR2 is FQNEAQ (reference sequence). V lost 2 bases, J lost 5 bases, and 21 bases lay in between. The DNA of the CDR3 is TGTGCCAGCAGCTTAACGGGGGGCGATGGATTGGGATATGGCTACACCTTC. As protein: CASSLTGGDGLGYGYTF.

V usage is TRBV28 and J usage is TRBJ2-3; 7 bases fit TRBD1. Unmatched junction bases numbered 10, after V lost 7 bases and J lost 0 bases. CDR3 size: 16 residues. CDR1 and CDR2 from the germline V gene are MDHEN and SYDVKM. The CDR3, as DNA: TGTGCCAGCATGAGGGACAGAACATCTAGCACAGATACGCAGTATTTT. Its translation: CASMRDRTSSTDTQYF.

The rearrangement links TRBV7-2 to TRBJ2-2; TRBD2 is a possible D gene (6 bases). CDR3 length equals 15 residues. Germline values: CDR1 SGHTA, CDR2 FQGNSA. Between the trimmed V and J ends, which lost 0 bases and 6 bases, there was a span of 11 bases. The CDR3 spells CASSLATTSPGELFF. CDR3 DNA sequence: TGTGCCAGCAGCTTAGCGACTACTAGCCCCGGGGAGCTGTTTTTT.

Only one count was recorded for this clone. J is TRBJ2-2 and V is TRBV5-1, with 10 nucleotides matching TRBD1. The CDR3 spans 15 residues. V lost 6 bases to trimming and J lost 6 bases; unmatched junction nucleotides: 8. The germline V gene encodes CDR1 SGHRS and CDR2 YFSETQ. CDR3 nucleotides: TGCGCCAGCAAGTTGGGACAGGGGTTTGCCGGGGAGCTGTTTTTT. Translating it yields CASKLGQGFAGELFF.

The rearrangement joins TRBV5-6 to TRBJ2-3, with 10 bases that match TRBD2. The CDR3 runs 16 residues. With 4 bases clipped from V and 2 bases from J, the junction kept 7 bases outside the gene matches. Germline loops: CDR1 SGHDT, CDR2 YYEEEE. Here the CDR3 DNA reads TGTGCCAGCAGCCTCAGACTAGCGGGCCCCACAGATACGCAGTATTTT. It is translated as CASSLRLAGPTDTQYF.

CDR3 sequence (DNA): TGTGCCAGCAGCGTCCGCGGGGGGGCCTCCAGAAACATTCAGTACTTC. This gives the protein CASSVRGGASRNIQYF. The V and J genes are TRBV5-4 and TRBJ2-4; 9 bases align to TRBD2. Germline V gene lookup returns CDR1 SGHNT and CDR2 YYREEE (reference sequence). This CDR3 is 16 amino acids long. After removal of 4 bases from V and 6 bases from J, the junction contained 11 bases not matched to a gene.

The DNA for the CDR3 is TGTGCCAGCAGCCGGTCCGGGACAGGGAGTTCGGGTATCTACGAGCAGTACTTC. Its translation: CASSRSGTGSSGIYEQYF. The chain is built from TRBV4-2 and TRBJ2-7; 9 nucleotides agree with TRBD1. Per the germline V gene, CDR1 is LGHNA and CDR2 is YNFKEQ. This CDR3 is built from 18 residues. V trimming: 4 bases; J trimming: 3 bases; junction bases outside the gene matches: 16.